This T cell receptor (beta chain) is drawn from a study of Graves' ophthalmopathy and Graves' hyperthyroidism. Regarding the study as a whole: Using 13 signatures, a model distinguished ophthalmopathy from stable hyperthyroidism, reaching about 85% sensitivity and 81.08% specificity.

Lactation, pregnancy, uncontrolled infections and other autoimmune diseases were all grounds for excluding patients. TCR beta CDR3 amplification used RNA transcripts. HTBI primers served in a first-round RT-PCR, which a second-round multiplex PCR followed. Each CDR3 protein is one row after TCRdb ran MiXCR on the multiplex PCR reads. This sample has a few hundred thousand distinct CDR3 sequences, with about a sixth found just once. This clonotype has ten or more counts. What it binds is not known. CDR1 is MNHEY and CDR2 is SVGAGI in the germline V gene. Between the trimmed V and J ends, which lost 3 bases and 10 bases, there was a span of 13 bases. This CDR3 contains 14 residues.

The receptor was derived from an adult man with Graves' ophthalmopathy. Specimen: peripheral blood. This chain uses TRBV6-5 with TRBJ1-6, with D perhaps matching TRBD1 (5 bases). DNA for the CDR3: TGTGCCAGCAGTTATCGGGGGGGGAACTCACCCCTCCACTTT. This encodes CASSYRGGNSPLHF.